This section outlines one TCR beta chain sequence together with its context. This entry comes from a study of control samples from healthy donors and cancer patients. Clones were sequenced by immunoSEQ multiplex PCR, and TCRdb holds only the in-frame ones, with some missing. The sample includes roughly 88,000 clones, approximately 90% of them seen just once. This clonotype was obtained from a young woman in good health. Sequencing was carried out using blood.

CDR3 DNA: TGTGCCACCAGCAAGGACCTAGCACTTCCTGAAGCTTTCTTT. This sequence encodes CATSKDLALPEAFF. The V gene is TRBV15, the J gene TRBJ1-1; D is ambiguous. This CDR3 has 14 amino acids. Trimming took 4 bases from V and 6 from J, leaving 15 bases between them. Germline assignment: CDR1 LNHNV and CDR2 YYDKDF (reference sequence).